The clone carrying this TCR beta chain was counted a single time. This specimen comes from a study of cytomegalovirus exposure and HLA in healthy donors. CDR3 length equals 15 residues. Germline values: CDR1 MGHRA, CDR2 YSYEKL. Trimming took off 0 bases at V and 5 bases at J, with 11 bases between the two ends. PCR employed 60 Vbeta and 13 Jbeta primers. Sequenced by immunoSEQ multiplex PCR; TCRdb stores in-frame clones only, minus some. This sample has about 140,000 clones, with around 90% found just once. The specimen sequenced was PBMCs. This chain joins TRBV4-1 and TRBJ1-5; D gene uncertain. This TCR was sampled from a woman in her 40s in good health and CMV-seronegative. CDR3 coding DNA: TGCGCCAGCAGCCAAGAAACTCTCGAGCATCAGCCCCAGCATTTT. Translation: CASSQETLEHQPQHF.